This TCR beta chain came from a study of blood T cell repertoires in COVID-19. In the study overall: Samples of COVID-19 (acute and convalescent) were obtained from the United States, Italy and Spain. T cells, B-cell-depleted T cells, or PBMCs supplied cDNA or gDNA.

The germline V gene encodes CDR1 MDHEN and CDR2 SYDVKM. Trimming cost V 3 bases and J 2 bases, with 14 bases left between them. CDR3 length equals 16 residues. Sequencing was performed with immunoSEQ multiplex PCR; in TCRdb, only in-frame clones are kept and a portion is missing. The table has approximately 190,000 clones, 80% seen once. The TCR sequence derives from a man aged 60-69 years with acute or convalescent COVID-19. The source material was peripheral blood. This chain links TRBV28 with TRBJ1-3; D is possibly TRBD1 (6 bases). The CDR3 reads CASSFLGGVPGNTIYF. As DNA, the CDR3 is TGTGCCAGCAGTTTCCTAGGGGGGGTTCCTGGAAACACCATATATTTT.